One and the same sample provided the 17 T cell receptor beta chains below, sequenced in a study of tumour-infiltrating T cells in Burkitt lymphoma. Sequencing used immunoSEQ multiplex PCR; TCRdb keeps in-frame clones, though not all of them. Of roughly 5,300 clones listed, roughly a tenth are singletons. Sequenced input: tumor tissue. The source of these receptors is a human donor with diffuse large B-cell lymphoma.

This chain links TRBV19 with TRBJ2-1; D might be TRBD1 or TRBD2, each matching 5 bases. Trimming removed 8 bases at V and 0 bases at J, with 17 bases between. Germline lookup yields CDR1 LNHDA and CDR2 SQIVND (reference sequence). CDR3 length equals 16 residues. CDR3 coding DNA: TGTGCCAGTGGTGGGACCGATGTACTCTCCTACAATGAGCAGTTCTTC. Translation gives CASGGTDVLSYNEQFF.

The gene calls are TRBV5-4 and TRBJ1-2, with a possible D match to TRBD1 (5 bases). CDR1 and CDR2 (germline): SGHNT, YYREEE (reference sequence). The CDR3 totals 16 residues. The V gene lost 4 bases and the J gene lost 8 bases, with 24 bases spanning the gap. The CDR3 bases are TGTGCCAGCAGCCCGATGGGGACCGTCCGTGCTACGGGCTACACCTTC. Amino acid sequence: CASSPMGTVRATGYTF.

The genes are TRBV7-9 and TRBJ1-1; D gene ambiguous. Germline V lookup: CDR1 SEHNR, CDR2 FQNEAQ (reference sequence). V was clipped by 3 bases and J by 5 bases, with 13 bases between them. CDR3 length equals 14 residues. This CDR3 is CASSLLAAGTEAFF. The DNA of the CDR3 is TGTGCCAGCAGCTTGCTGGCGGCCGGGACTGAAGCTTTCTTT. The complete variable domain, with remaining parts taken from reference TRBV7-9 and TRBJ1-1, reads DTGVSQNPRHKITKRGQNVTFRCDPISEHNRLYWYRQTLGQGPEFLTYFQNEAQLEKSRLLSDRFSAERPKGSFSTLEIQRTEQGDSAMYLCASSLLAAGTEAFFGQGTRLTVV.

This clone was counted only a few times. This rearrangement joins TRBV4-1 to TRBJ1-4; possibly TRBD1 for D (5 bases). Trimming removed 5 bases at V and 7 bases at J, with 20 bases between. This CDR3 region has 16 residues. Looked up from germline, CDR1 is MGHRA and CDR2 is YSYEKL. CDR3 nucleotide sequence: TGCGCCAGCAGCAAGATGCCGCCAGGGCTTGTTGAAAAACTGTTTTTT. Translating it yields CASSKMPPGLVEKLFF.

The gene calls are TRBV11-2 and TRBJ1-1; D is undetermined. V lost 1 base and J lost 4, with 10 bases in between. The CDR3 contains 14 residues. Germline V gene lookup returns CDR1 SGHAT and CDR2 FQNNGV. In DNA form, the CDR3 reads TGTGCCAGCAGCTTAGTAGGACGAGGCACTGAAGCTTTCTTT. Amino acids: CASSLVGRGTEAFF. Using reference TRBV11-2 and TRBJ1-1 for the parts outside the CDR3, the full variable domain is EAGVAQSPRYKIIEKRQSVAFWCNPISGHATLYWYQQILGQGPKLLIQFQNNGVVDDSQLPKDRFSAERLKGVDSTLKIQPAKLEDSAVYLCASSLVGRGTEAFFGQGTRLTVV.

The V and J genes are TRBV10-3 and TRBJ2-5; 8 bases line up with TRBD1. Per germline, CDR1 ENHRY and CDR2 SYGVKD. Losses at the gene ends were 6 bases for V and 2 bases for J; bases not matched to a gene: 5. CDR3 length: 14 residues. The CDR3 sequence: CAISRTGPQETQYF. Written as DNA, the CDR3 is TGTGCCATCAGCCGGACAGGGCCGCAAGAGACCCAGTACTTC.

This rearrangement joins TRBV28 to TRBJ1-5; perhaps TRBD1 as D (6 bases). There are 14 residues in the CDR3. Deletions cut 6 bases from V and 5 bases from J, with 14 bases between. CDR1 and CDR2 (germline): MDHEN, SYDVKM. In DNA, the CDR3 is TGTGCCAGCAGCGCGCAGGGGATATATCAGCCCCAGCATTTT. This encodes CASSAQGIYQPQHF.

J is TRBJ2-2 and V is TRBV6-1, with 13 bases identical to TRBD2. This CDR3 is 15 amino acids long. J gave up 5 bases and V 4 bases, and 1 base lay outside the gene matches. Germline V lookup: CDR1 MNHNS, CDR2 SASEGT. The CDR3 DNA reads TGTGCCAGCAGTGGGGGACTAGCGGGGACCGGGGAGCTGTTTTTT. The encoded protein is CASSGGLAGTGELFF.

This clone came up a few times. J is TRBJ2-3 and V is TRBV4-2; tentative D call: TRBD2 (6 bases). V was clipped by 0 bases and J by 1 base, with 17 bases between them. This CDR3 has 18 amino acids. CDR1 and CDR2 (germline): LGHNA, YNFKEQ. In nucleotides, the CDR3 is TGTGCCAGCAGCCAAGATTCGGGAACGGCGGGACGCACAGATACGCAGTATTTT. Translated: CASSQDSGTAGRTDTQYF.

This clone has a handful of counts. The J gene is TRBJ1-2, the V gene TRBV9; TRBD1 might be the D (5 bases). The V gene lost 0 bases and the J gene lost 4 bases, with 10 bases spanning the gap. The CDR3 covers 14 residues. Germline loops: CDR1 SGDLS, CDR2 YYNGEE. CDR3: CASSVVSGAYGYTF. CDR3 in DNA: TGTGCCAGCAGCGTAGTCAGTGGGGCCTATGGCTACACCTTC.

This clone was picked up a small number of times. This chain joins TRBV5-6 and TRBJ2-3, with 7 bases aligning to TRBD2. Germline V gene data show CDR1 as SGHDT and CDR2 as YYEEEE. V dropped 0 bases and J dropped 2; count of bases not matched to a gene: 6. The CDR3 runs to 16 residues. The CDR3: CASSLAVGGTTDTQYF. The DNA of the CDR3 is TGTGCCAGCAGCTTGGCTGTGGGGGGGACCACAGATACGCAGTATTTT.

In its sample, this clone is large. The J gene is TRBJ1-2, the V gene TRBV10-3; D gene uncertain. V lost 2 bases to trimming and J lost 6 bases, with 16 bases between them. The CDR3 sequence is 15 residues long. Germline assignment: CDR1 ENHRY and CDR2 SYGVKD. The CDR3 reads CAISEESGVRDGYTF. The CDR3 coding sequence is TGTGCCATCAGTGAGGAATCCGGGGTCCGGGATGGCTACACCTTC.

The V and J genes are TRBV7-8 and TRBJ1-2, with D unclear. V was trimmed by 5 bases and J by 7 bases, leaving 11 bases between them. The CDR3 runs 12 residues. Looked up from germline, CDR1 is SGHVS and CDR2 is FQNEAQ. The CDR3 DNA reads TGTGCCAGCAGCCCCGGGCTTCTTGGCTACACCTTC. The encoded protein is CASSPGLLGYTF.

The J gene is TRBJ1-1, the V gene TRBV5-1; no definite D call. Per germline, CDR1 SGHRS and CDR2 YFSETQ. V was trimmed by 0 bases and J by 0 bases, leaving 6 bases between them. This CDR3 is built from 14 residues. The CDR3 sequence is CASSLAIMNTEAFF. CDR3 nucleotide sequence: TGCGCCAGCAGCTTGGCGATCATGAACACTGAAGCTTTCTTT.

For this clone: A junction boundary mismatches the germline segment, possibly from a read error. The J gene is TRBJ1-5, the V gene TRBV28; D is undetermined. Germline V lookup: CDR1 MDHEN, CDR2 SYDVKM. The CDR3 is made up of 14 amino acids. CDR3 coding DNA: TGTGCCAGCAGTTTAACAACCTCGAATCTGCCCCAGCATTTT. Translating it yields CASSLTTSNLPQHF.

This clone has just a few counts. This sequence joins TRBV27 and TRBJ2-3, with a weak D call TRBD2 (6 bases). Trimming took 6 bases from V and 4 from J, leaving 17 bases between them. Germline lookup yields CDR1 MNHEY and CDR2 SMNVEV (reference sequence). The CDR3 contains 15 residues. The CDR3 DNA follows: TGTGCCAGCAGGCACACCTTCGGAGGGGCAGATACGCAGTATTTT. Encoded protein: CASRHTFGGADTQYF.

The table lists this clone with a few counts. The chain is built from TRBV28 and TRBJ2-7, with a weak D call TRBD1 (5 bases). Germline CDR1 reads MDHEN; CDR2 reads SYDVKM. The length of the CDR3 is 15 residues. Trimming took 2 bases from V and 4 from J, leaving 15 bases between them. The CDR3 region has the DNA TGTGCCAGCAGTTTAGGGGCAGGGAATTCTTACGAGCAGTACTTC. Encoded protein: CASSLGAGNSYEQYF. The variable domain in full, with the rest retrieved from reference TRBV28 and TRBJ2-7, is DVKVTQSSRYLVKRTGEKVFLECVQDMDHENMFWYRQDPGLGLRLIYFSYDVKMKEKGDIPEGYSVSREKKERFSLILESASTNQTSMYLCASSLGAGNSYEQYFGPGTRLTVT.